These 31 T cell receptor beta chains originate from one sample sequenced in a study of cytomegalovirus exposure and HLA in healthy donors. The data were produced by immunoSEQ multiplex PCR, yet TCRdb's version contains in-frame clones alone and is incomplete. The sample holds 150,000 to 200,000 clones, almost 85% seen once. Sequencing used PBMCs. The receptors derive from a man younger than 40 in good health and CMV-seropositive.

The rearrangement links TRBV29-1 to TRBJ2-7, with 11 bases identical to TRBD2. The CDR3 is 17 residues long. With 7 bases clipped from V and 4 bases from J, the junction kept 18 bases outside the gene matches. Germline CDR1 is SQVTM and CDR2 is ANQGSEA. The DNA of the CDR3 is TGCAGCGCCCAGGAGGCCGGGACTAGCGGCCACCCTTACGAGCAGTACTTC. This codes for CSAQEAGTSGHPYEQYF.

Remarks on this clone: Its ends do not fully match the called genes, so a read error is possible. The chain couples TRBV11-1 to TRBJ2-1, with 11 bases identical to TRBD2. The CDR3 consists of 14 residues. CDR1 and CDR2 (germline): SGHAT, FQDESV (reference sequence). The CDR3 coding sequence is TGTGCCAGCAGCCTTTGGCGTAGCGGGGGGGCCACGATCTTC. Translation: CASSLWRSGGATIF.

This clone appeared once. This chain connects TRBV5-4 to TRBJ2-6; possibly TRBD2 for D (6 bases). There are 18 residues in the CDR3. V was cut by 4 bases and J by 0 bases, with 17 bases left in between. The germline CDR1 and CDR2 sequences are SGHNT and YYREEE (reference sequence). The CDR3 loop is CASSILTEGLSGANVLTF. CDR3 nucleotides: TGTGCCAGCAGCATTCTGACGGAGGGCCTCTCTGGGGCCAACGTCCTGACTTTC.

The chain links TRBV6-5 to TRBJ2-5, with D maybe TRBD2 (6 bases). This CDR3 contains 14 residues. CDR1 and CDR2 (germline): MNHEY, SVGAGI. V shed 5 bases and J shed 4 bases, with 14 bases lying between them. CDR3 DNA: TGTGCCAGCAGTGCCGAGGGGAGGCGAGAGACCCAGTACTTC. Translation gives CASSAEGRRETQYF.

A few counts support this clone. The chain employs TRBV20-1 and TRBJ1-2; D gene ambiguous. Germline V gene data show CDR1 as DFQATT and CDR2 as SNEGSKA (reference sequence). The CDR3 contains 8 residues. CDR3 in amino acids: CSSDGYTF. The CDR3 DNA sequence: TGCAGCAGCGATGGCTACACCTTC.

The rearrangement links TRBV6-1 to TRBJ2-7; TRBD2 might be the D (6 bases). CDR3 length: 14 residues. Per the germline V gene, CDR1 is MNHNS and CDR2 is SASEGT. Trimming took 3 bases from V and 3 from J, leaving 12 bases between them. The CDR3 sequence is CASSEGGVLYEQYF. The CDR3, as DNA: TGTGCCAGCAGTGAGGGGGGAGTCCTCTACGAGCAGTACTTC.

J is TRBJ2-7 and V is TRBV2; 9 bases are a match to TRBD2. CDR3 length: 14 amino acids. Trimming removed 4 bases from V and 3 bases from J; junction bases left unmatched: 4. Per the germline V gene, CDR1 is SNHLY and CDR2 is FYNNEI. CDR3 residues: CASSVTTSGYEQYF. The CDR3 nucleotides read TGTGCCAGCAGTGTAACGACTAGCGGCTACGAGCAGTACTTC.

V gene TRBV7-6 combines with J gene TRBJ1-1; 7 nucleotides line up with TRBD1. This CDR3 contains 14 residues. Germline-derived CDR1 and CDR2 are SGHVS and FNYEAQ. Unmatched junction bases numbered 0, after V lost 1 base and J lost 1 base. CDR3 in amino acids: CASSLGTGNTEAFF. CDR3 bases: TGTGCCAGCAGCTTAGGGACAGGGAACACTGAAGCTTTCTTT.

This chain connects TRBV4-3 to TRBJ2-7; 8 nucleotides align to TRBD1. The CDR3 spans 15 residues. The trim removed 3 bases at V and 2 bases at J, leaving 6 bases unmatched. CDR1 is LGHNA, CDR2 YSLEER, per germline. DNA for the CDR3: TGCGCCAGCAGCCAGGCGACAGGGGAGGCCTACGAGCAGTACTTC. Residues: CASSQATGEAYEQYF.

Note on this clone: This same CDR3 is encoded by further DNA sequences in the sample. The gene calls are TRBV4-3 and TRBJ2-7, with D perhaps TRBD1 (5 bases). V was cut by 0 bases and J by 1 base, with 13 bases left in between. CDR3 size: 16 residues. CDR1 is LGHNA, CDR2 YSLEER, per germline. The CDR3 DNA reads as TGCGCCAGCAGCCAAGATAGGGCAGGGCTATCCTACGAGCAGTACTTC. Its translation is CASSQDRAGLSYEQYF.

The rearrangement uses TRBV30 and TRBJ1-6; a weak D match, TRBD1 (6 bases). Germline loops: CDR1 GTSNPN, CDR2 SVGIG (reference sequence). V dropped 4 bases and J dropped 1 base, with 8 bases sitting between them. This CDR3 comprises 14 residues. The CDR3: CAWMTGSYNSPLHF. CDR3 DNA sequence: TGTGCCTGGATGACAGGTTCCTATAATTCACCCCTCCACTTT.

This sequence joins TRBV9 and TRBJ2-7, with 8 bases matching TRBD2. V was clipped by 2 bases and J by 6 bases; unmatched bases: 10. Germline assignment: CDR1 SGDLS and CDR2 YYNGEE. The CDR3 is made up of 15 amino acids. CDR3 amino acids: CASSVTGTSASEQYF. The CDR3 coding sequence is TGTGCCAGCAGCGTCACCGGGACTAGTGCTAGCGAGCAGTACTTC.

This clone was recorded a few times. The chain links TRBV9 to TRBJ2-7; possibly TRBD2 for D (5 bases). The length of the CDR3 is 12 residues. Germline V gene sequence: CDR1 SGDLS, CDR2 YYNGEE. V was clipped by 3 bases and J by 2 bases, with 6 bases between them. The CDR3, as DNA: TGTGCCAGCAGCGACGGGGCCTACGAGCAGTACTTC. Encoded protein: CASSDGAYEQYF.

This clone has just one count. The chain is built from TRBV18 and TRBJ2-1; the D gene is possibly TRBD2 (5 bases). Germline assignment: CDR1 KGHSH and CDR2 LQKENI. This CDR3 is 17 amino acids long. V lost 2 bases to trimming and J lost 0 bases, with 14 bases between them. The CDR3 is CASSPMDSASSYNEQFF. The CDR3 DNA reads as TGTGCCAGCTCACCAATGGACTCCGCTAGCTCCTACAATGAGCAGTTCTTC.

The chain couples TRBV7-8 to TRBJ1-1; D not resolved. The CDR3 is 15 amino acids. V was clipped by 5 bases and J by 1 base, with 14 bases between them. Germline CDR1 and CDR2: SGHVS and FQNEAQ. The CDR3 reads CASSVTRNRNTEAFF. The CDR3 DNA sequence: TGTGCCAGCAGCGTGACACGGAATCGGAACACTGAAGCTTTCTTT.

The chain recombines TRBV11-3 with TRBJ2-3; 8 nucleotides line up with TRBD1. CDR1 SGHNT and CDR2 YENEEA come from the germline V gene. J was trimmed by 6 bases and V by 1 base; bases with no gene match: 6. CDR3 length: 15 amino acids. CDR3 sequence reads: CASSLGTGRSDTQYF. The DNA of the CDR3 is TGTGCCAGCAGCTTAGGGACAGGGCGATCGGATACGCAGTATTTT.

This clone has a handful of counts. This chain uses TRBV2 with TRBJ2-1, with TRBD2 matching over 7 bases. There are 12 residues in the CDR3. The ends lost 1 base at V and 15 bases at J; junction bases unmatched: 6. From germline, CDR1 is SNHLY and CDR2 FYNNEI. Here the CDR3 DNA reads TGTGCCAGCAGTGAAGAGGGCGGGAGTCCGTTCTTC. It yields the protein CASSEEGGSPFF.

The CDR3 coding sequence is TGTGCCAGCAGTTTGACAGGAGGTGACACTGAAGCTTTCTTT. Its protein is CASSLTGGDTEAFF. V and J are TRBV2 and TRBJ1-1, with D possibly matching TRBD1 (6 bases). The V end lost 5 bases, the J end lost 3 bases, and 13 bases lay between the germline ends. Germline V gives CDR1 SNHLY, CDR2 FYNNEI. The CDR3 extends over 14 amino acids.

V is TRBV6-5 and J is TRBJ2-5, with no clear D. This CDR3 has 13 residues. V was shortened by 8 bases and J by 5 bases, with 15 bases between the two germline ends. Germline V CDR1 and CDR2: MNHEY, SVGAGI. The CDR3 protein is CASYEPLLETQYF. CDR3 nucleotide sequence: TGTGCCAGCTACGAGCCCCTCTTGGAGACCCAGTACTTC.

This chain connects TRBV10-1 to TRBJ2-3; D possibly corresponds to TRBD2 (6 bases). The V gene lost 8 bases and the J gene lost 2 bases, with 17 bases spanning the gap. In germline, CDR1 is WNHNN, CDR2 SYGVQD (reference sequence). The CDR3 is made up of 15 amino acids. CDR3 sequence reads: CASADSSGPTDTQYF. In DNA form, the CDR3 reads TGCGCCAGCGCCGATTCCAGCGGGCCCACAGATACGCAGTATTTT.

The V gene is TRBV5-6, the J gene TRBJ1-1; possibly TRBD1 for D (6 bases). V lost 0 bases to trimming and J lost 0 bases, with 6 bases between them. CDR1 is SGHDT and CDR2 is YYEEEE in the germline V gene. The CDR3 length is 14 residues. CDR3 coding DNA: TGTGCCAGCAGCTTGGACAGGGTGAACACTGAAGCTTTCTTT. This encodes CASSLDRVNTEAFF.

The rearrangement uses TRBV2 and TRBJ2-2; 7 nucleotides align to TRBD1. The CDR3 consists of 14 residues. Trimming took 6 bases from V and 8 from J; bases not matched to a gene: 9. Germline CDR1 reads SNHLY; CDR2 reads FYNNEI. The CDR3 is CASRPLRGRGELFF. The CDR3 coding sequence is TGTGCCAGCAGGCCCCTTAGGGGGCGGGGGGAGCTGTTTTTT.

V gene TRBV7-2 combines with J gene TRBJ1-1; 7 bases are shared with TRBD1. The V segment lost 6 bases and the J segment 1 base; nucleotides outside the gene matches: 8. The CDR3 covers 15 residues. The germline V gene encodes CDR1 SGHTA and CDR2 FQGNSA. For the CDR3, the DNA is TGTGCCAGCAGTAACCTCCGGGACAGGAACACTGAAGCTTTCTTT. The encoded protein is CASSNLRDRNTEAFF.

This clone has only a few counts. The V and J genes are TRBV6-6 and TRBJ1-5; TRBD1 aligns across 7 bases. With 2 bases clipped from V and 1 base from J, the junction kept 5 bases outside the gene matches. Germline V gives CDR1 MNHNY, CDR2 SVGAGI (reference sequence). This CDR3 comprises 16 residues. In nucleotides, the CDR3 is TGTGCCAGCAGTTACACTACAGGGGCCAGCAATCAGCCCCAGCATTTT. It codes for CASSYTTGASNQPQHF.

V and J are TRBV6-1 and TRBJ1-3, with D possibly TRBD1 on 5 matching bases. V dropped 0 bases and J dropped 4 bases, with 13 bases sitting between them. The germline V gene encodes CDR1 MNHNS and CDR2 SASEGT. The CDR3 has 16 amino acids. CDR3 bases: TGTGCCAGCAGTGAAGCAGTGACAGCAGTAGGAAACACCATATATTTT. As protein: CASSEAVTAVGNTIYF.

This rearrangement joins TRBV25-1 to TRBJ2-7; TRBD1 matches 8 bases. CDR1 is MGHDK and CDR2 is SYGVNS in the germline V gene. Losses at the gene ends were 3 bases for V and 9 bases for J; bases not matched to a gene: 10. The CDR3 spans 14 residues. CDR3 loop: CASSEPDRVGGQYF. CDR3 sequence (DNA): TGTGCCAGCAGTGAGCCGGACAGGGTCGGAGGGCAGTACTTC.

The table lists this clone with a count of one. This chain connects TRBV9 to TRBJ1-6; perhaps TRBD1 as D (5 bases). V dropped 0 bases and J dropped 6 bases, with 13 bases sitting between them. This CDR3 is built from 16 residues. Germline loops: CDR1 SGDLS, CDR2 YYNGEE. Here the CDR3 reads CASSVEGKVFNSPLHF. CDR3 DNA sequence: TGTGCCAGCAGCGTAGAGGGGAAGGTGTTTAATTCACCCCTCCACTTT.

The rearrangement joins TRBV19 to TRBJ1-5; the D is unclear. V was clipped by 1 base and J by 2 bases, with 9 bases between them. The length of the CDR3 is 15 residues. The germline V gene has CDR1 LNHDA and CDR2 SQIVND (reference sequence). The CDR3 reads CASSIAAGRNQPQHF. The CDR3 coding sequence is TGTGCCAGTAGTATAGCGGCAGGCCGCAATCAGCCCCAGCATTTT.

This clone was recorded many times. CDR3 loop: CASSIGTGVKEQYF. The CDR3 DNA reads TGTGCCAGTAGTATAGGGACAGGTGTGAAAGAGCAGTACTTC. The rearrangement joins TRBV19 to TRBJ2-7; 7 bases are a match to TRBD1. The V gene's germline CDR1 is LNHDA and CDR2 SQIVND (reference sequence). Trimming cost V 1 base and J 7 bases; bases outside gene matches: 7. The CDR3 consists of 14 residues. Drawing the rest from reference TRBV19 and TRBJ2-7, the complete variable domain is DGGITQSPKYLFRKEGQNVTLSCEQNLNHDAMYWYRQDPGQGLRLIYYSQIVNDFQKGDIAEGYSVSREKKESFPLTVTSAQKNPTAFYLCASSIGTGVKEQYFGPGTRLTVT.

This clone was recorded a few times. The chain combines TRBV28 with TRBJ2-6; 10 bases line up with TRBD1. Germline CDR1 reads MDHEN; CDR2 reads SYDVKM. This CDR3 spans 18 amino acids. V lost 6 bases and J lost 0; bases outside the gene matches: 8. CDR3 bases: TGTGCCAGCAGCGGGACAGGGGTGATGCTCTCTGGGGCCAACGTCCTGACTTTC. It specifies CASSGTGVMLSGANVLTF.

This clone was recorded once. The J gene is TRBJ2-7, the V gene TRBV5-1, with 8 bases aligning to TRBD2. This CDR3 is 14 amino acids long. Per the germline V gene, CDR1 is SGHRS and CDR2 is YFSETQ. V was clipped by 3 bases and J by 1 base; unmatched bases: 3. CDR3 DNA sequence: TGCGCCAGCAGCTGGGCGGGAGGTTCCTACGAGCAGTACTTC. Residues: CASSWAGGSYEQYF.